This entry lists 18 T cell receptor beta chains sequenced from one sample in a study of monozygotic twins with cystic fibrosis. Sequencing used immunoSEQ multiplex PCR; TCRdb keeps in-frame clones, though not all of them. The sample contains around 27,000 clones, approximately 90% of which appear only once. Input material: blood. These receptors all stem from a girl aged 2-10 years with cystic fibrosis.

The chain joins TRBV5-1 to TRBJ2-3; 9 bases agree with TRBD2. Germline CDR1 reads SGHRS; CDR2 reads YFSETQ. V lost 5 bases to trimming and J lost 6 bases; unmatched junction nucleotides: 7. The CDR3 covers 14 residues. The CDR3 DNA reads TGCGCCAGCAGTCGCGGGGGGGCCGCCGATACGCAGTATTTT. Amino acid sequence: CASSRGGAADTQYF.

V is TRBV5-1 and J is TRBJ2-5; D not certain. In germline, CDR1 is SGHRS, CDR2 YFSETQ. V was pared by 0 bases and J by 5 bases, with 8 bases between. This CDR3 is built from 13 residues. The CDR3 DNA follows: TGCGCCAGCAGCTTGGGGGTCGGGGAGACCCAGTACTTC. Amino acid sequence: CASSLGVGETQYF.

The chain links TRBV30 to TRBJ2-5; no firm D call. V was trimmed by 4 bases and J by 2 bases, leaving 8 bases between them. The CDR3 runs 12 residues. Germline CDR1 is GTSNPN and CDR2 is SVGIG (reference sequence). The CDR3 reads CAWKMVQETQYF. The CDR3 DNA reads as TGTGCCTGGAAAATGGTTCAAGAGACCCAGTACTTC.

The chain couples TRBV11-2 to TRBJ1-2; a weak D match, TRBD1 (5 bases). This CDR3 comprises 15 residues. Germline CDR1 reads SGHAT; CDR2 reads FQNNGV. V lost 5 bases, J lost 4 bases, and 17 bases lay in between. CDR3 protein: CASSLYKAGSYGYTF. The DNA for the CDR3 is TGTGCCAGCAGCCTCTACAAGGCAGGGAGCTATGGCTACACCTTC.

The chain is built from TRBV4-1 and TRBJ2-3; tentative D call: TRBD2 (6 bases). From germline, CDR1 is MGHRA and CDR2 YSYEKL. V shed 4 bases and J shed 3 bases, with 17 bases lying between them. The CDR3 has 16 residues. CDR3 coding DNA: TGCGCCAGCAGCCCGGGGGAACTAGCTCGTACAGATACGCAGTATTTT. This translates into CASSPGELARTDTQYF.

The chain employs TRBV11-2 and TRBJ1-2, with D uncertain. In germline, CDR1 is SGHAT, CDR2 FQNNGV. The CDR3 is made up of 13 amino acids. Trimming removed 6 bases at V and 1 base at J, with 9 bases between. The CDR3 region is CASRTTLNYGYTF. The CDR3 DNA sequence: TGTGCCAGCAGAACAACACTTAACTATGGCTACACCTTC. Filled out from reference TRBV11-2 and TRBJ1-2, the complete variable domain reads EAGVAQSPRYKIIEKRQSVAFWCNPISGHATLYWYQQILGQGPKLLIQFQNNGVVDDSQLPKDRFSAERLKGVDSTLKIQPAKLEDSAVYLCASRTTLNYGYTFGSGTRLTVV.

V is TRBV4-1 and J is TRBJ1-1; no reliable D call. The V end lost 1 base, the J end lost 7 bases, and 10 bases lay between the germline ends. The CDR3 is made up of 13 amino acids. Germline V CDR1 and CDR2: MGHRA, YSYEKL. The CDR3 DNA follows: TGCGCCAGCAGCCAAGTCAGACAAATTGAAGCTTTCTTT. It codes for CASSQVRQIEAFF.

This clone showed up just a few times. The chain couples TRBV7-2 to TRBJ1-2; 8 positions agree with TRBD1. This CDR3 has 15 residues. V lost 4 bases and J lost 5; bases outside the gene matches: 9. Germline loops: CDR1 SGHTA, CDR2 FQGNSA. The CDR3 loop is CASSSWDRPAYGYTF. For the CDR3, the DNA is TGTGCCAGCAGCTCCTGGGACAGGCCCGCTTATGGCTACACCTTC. Looking up the rest from reference TRBV7-2 and TRBJ1-2 gives the full variable domain: GAGVSQSPSNKVTEKGKDVELRCDPISGHTALYWYRQSLGQGLEFLIYFQGNSAPDKSGLPSDRFSAERTGGSVSTLTIQRTQQEDSAVYLCASSSWDRPAYGYTFGSGTRLTVV.

The chain links TRBV7-3 to TRBJ1-1; TRBD1 is a possible D gene (6 bases). CDR1 and CDR2 from the germline V gene are SGHTA and FQGTGA. This CDR3 contains 13 residues. The germline V and J ends were trimmed by 5 bases and 1 base, with 8 bases remaining between them. In nucleotides, the CDR3 is TGTGCCAGCAGCGTACAGGGGAACACTGAAGCTTTCTTT. This translates into CASSVQGNTEAFF. The full variable domain, with the rest looked up from reference TRBV7-3 and TRBJ1-1, is GAGVSQTPSNKVTEKGKYVELRCDPISGHTALYWYRQSLGQGPEFLIYFQGTGAADDSGLPNDRFFAVRPEGSVSTLKIQRTERGDSAVYLCASSVQGNTEAFFGQGTRLTVV.

CDR3 DNA sequence: TGCGCCAGCAGCTTCCAGGGGTCAAGCTCCTACGAGCAGTACTTC. Protein product: CASSFQGSSSYEQYF. J is TRBJ2-7 and V is TRBV5-1; D may be TRBD1 (6 bases). Germline V gives CDR1 SGHRS, CDR2 YFSETQ. The V and J ends lost 2 bases and 0 bases respectively, with 12 bases between them. The CDR3 consists of 15 residues.

The genes are TRBV19 and TRBJ2-1, with 15 bases matching TRBD2. Germline CDR1 and CDR2: LNHDA and SQIVND (reference sequence). CDR3 length equals 19 residues. The J segment lost 4 bases and the V segment lost 3 bases, leaving 10 bases of the junction unmatched. CDR3 sequence (DNA): TGTGCCAGTAGTATTCCAAGAGGGACTAGCGGGGGGTCGTACAATGAGCAGTTCTTC. This encodes CASSIPRGTSGGSYNEQFF.

This chain links TRBV11-2 with TRBJ1-4, with TRBD1 matching over 8 bases. The J segment lost 7 bases and the V segment lost 5 bases, leaving 9 bases of the junction unmatched. The CDR3 is 15 amino acids. From germline, CDR1 is SGHAT and CDR2 FQNNGV. CDR3 residues: CASSTGQGRVEKLFF. The CDR3 region has the DNA TGTGCCAGCAGCACCGGACAGGGCCGGGTTGAAAAACTGTTTTTT.

In DNA form, the CDR3 reads TGTGCCAGCAGCTTAGGTTTCGTGGTAGGTGGCTACACCTTC. This encodes CASSLGFVVGGYTF. The V call is TRBV7-9, the J call TRBJ1-2; D unclear. V lost 1 base and J 7 bases, leaving 13 bases between the germline ends. The length of the CDR3 is 14 residues. CDR1 and CDR2 from the germline V gene are SEHNR and FQNEAQ (reference sequence).

The CDR3 nucleotides read TGTGCCAGCAGCGCGGGACTAATCACAGGAGATACGCAGTATTTT. Residues: CASSAGLITGDTQYF. The chain combines TRBV6-5 with TRBJ2-3; 7 nucleotides align to TRBD2. Trimming cost V 6 bases and J 5 bases; bases outside gene matches: 11. Germline loops: CDR1 MNHEY, CDR2 SVGAGI. This CDR3 is 15 amino acids long.

This chain links TRBV4-2 with TRBJ1-2; 7 bases fit TRBD1. Losses at the gene ends were 4 bases for V and 8 bases for J; bases not matched to a gene: 4. CDR3 length: 12 residues. CDR1 is LGHNA and CDR2 is YNFKEQ in the germline V gene. The CDR3 bases are TGTGCCAGCAGCCTCGGGACAGAAGGCTACACCTTC. Translating it yields CASSLGTEGYTF.

The chain combines TRBV5-4 with TRBJ1-1; 7 positions agree with TRBD1. Germline CDR1 and CDR2: SGHNT and YYREEE (reference sequence). The CDR3 covers 16 residues. V was pared by 4 bases and J by 7 bases, with 16 bases of the junction left unmatched. The CDR3 DNA reads TGTGCCAGCAGCGGGAGACAGGGTTCCCCTTTCGGTGAAGCTTTCTTT. It is translated as CASSGRQGSPFGEAFF.

The chain has TRBV5-1 and TRBJ2-1; 9 nucleotides align to TRBD2. Germline CDR1 SGHRS, CDR2 YFSETQ. V trimming: 4 bases; J trimming: 4 bases; junction bases outside the gene matches: 6. The CDR3 length is 15 residues. The CDR3 reads CASSKYSGGYNEQFF. The CDR3 DNA reads TGCGCCAGCAGCAAGTATAGCGGGGGATACAATGAGCAGTTCTTC.

This clone appeared once. The chain has TRBV4-1 and TRBJ2-7, with 11 bases identical to TRBD2. CDR1 is MGHRA, CDR2 YSYEKL, per germline. The CDR3 length is 15 residues. J gave up 2 bases and V 1 base, and 1 base lay outside the gene matches. The CDR3 nucleotides are TGCGCCAGCAGCCAAGCGGGACTAGCGGCCTACGAGCAGTACTTC. Residues: CASSQAGLAAYEQYF.